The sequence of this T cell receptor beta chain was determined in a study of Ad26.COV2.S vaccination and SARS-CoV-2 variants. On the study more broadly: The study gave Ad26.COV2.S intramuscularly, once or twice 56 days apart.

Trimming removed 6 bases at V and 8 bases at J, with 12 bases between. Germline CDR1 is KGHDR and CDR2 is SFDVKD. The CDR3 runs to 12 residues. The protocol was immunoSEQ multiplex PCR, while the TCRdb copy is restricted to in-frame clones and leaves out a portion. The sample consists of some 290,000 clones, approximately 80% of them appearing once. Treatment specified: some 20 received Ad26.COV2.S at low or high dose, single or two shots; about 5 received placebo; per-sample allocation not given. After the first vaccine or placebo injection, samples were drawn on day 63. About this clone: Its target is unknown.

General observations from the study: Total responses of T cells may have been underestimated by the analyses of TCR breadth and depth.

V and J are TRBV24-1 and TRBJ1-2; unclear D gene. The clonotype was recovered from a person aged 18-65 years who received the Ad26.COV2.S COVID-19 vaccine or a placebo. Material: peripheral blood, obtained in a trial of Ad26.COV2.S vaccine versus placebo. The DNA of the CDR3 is TGTGCCACCAGTTTGGACGGCCGAGGCTACACCTTC. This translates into CATSLDGRGYTF.